Described below is a single TCR beta chain sequence and its context. This sample is drawn from a study of blood T cell repertoires in COVID-19. In the source study's methods: Amplification from reference gene primers served as the basis for estimated nucleated cell counts. The repertoire was sequenced with immunoSEQ multiplex PCR; TCRdb's copy has only in-frame clones and lacks some. V, J and clone size are those of that table, while D and trimming were read from the DNA. The sample has 120,000 or so clones; around 83% are singletons. Germline CDR1 and CDR2: SGHNT and YENEEA. Trimming at V came to 8 bases and at J to 2 bases, leaving 4 bases not matched to a gene. The CDR3 spans 13 residues.

The TCR originated in a man older than 75 with active or convalescent COVID-19. The sample comprised peripheral blood. The chain is built from TRBV11-3 and TRBJ2-3, with 7 bases fitting TRBD2. The CDR3 spells CASGRDYTDTQYF. The CDR3 DNA follows: TGTGCCAGCGGGAGGGACTACACAGATACGCAGTATTTT. The complete variable domain, with remaining parts taken from reference TRBV11-3 and TRBJ2-3, reads EAGVVQSPRYKIIEKKQPVAFWCNPISGHNTLYWYLQNLGQGPELLIRYENEEAVDDSQLPKDRFSAERLKGVDSTLKIQPAELGDSAVYLCASGRDYTDTQYFGPGTRLTVL.